Detailed here is one T cell receptor beta chain. This clone was recorded only once. The antigen this receptor binds is unknown. No much larger clone exists at a distance of one base, and base qualities are not known. Patients with a history of autoimmune disease or receiving systemic immunosuppression were excluded from the trial. Peripheral blood for TCR sequencing was drawn from every dose cohort at baseline, at cycle 4 day 1 and at cycle 7 day 1. Samples came from an open-label, multicenter, first-in-human phase I dose-escalation trial of ivuxolimab. The trial enrolled adults with locally advanced or metastatic head and neck squamous cell, hepatocellular, melanoma or renal cell carcinoma. CD4+ and CD8+ T cells were sorted separately from peripheral blood before TCR sequencing. Genomic DNA was extracted from sorted cells for sequencing of the TCRbeta CDR3 region. TCRbeta CDR3 regions were sequenced using the immunoSEQ Assay. As stored in TCRdb, this immuneACCESS dataset retains in-frame rearrangements with V and J assigned. A fraction of the clones does not appear; measured against another copy, unresolved V genes explain less than half of the discrepancy, and the remainder lacks a known reason. Here the sample has around 71,000 clones; around 87% occur a single time. The top ten hold 1.1% of the sample.

The sample is drawn from a study of OX40 agonist ivuxolimab in advanced cancers. About the investigation overall: The costimulatory receptor OX40 (CD134) was targeted by ivuxolimab, a fully human IgG2 agonistic monoclonal antibody. Intravenous ivuxolimab was administered to patients every 2 weeks at six dose levels: 0.01, 0.1, 0.3, 1.5, 3 and 10 mg/kg. Among the approximately 50 dose-escalation patients, 19 had hepatocellular carcinoma, 15 melanoma, 9 renal cell carcinoma and 9 head and neck cancer. A male proportion of around 83% and a mean age of approximately 58 years, ranging from 23 to 79, were recorded for the dose-escalation cohort. Patients were allowed to have had prior anti-PD-1, anti-PD-L1 or anti-CTLA-4 therapy, and approximately 41% of the dose-escalation patients had previously received checkpoint inhibitors. Partial responses occurred in three dose-escalation patients: two with cutaneous melanoma and one with hepatocellular carcinoma. Peripheral TCRbeta sequencing aimed to test whether ivuxolimab altered TCR sequence diversity and caused clonal T-cell expansion. The paper reports the monotherapy dose-escalation portion (N ≈ 50 patients) of the phase I ivuxolimab trial.

Taken from the germline V gene (reference sequence), the CDR1 and CDR2 loops are SGHNT and YYREEE. V is pared back by 0 bases and J by 2 bases, with 7 bases lying between the germline termini. CDR3 length: 14 amino acids, cysteine to phenylalanine. Only the CDR3 part of the read is kept: 42 bases, read in frame from the first base. Points the paper makes about the study in general: At doses of 0.1 to 3.0 mg/kg, clonal expansion of both CD4+ and CD8+ blood T cells was observed from baseline to week 6. In partial responders in the 0.1-3.0 mg/kg groups, normalized peripheral clonal expansion was found to be among the lowest, especially among CD8+ T cells. Low levels of normalized T-cell clonal expansion were also seen in some patients who did not respond. After ivuxolimab, CD8+ T cells had more expanded clones than CD4+ T cells on average. Which antigens the clonally expanded peripheral T cells were specific for was not determined.

The rearrangement combines TRBV5-4 with TRBJ2-3; there is no confident call for the D gene. This specimen consisted of CD4+ or CD8+ T cells sorted from blood, obtained in a trial of the OX40 agonist ivuxolimab. This TCR came from an adult with an advanced solid tumor such as melanoma, head and neck, liver or kidney cancer. For the CDR3, the sequence is CASSLDSFTDTQYF. The DNA is TGTGCCAGCAGCTTGGACTCATTCACAGATACGCAGTATTTT.